This T cell receptor beta chain is drawn from a study of T cell clones after liver transplantation. Study at large: As an antigen-independent comparator, third-party-reactive TCRbeta sequences came from pre-transplant mixed lymphocyte reactions.

Deletions cut 0 bases from V and 3 bases from J, with 8 bases between. CDR1 is SEHNR and CDR2 is FQNEAQ in the germline V gene (reference sequence). CDR3 length: 15 amino acids. Only a few counts were recorded for this clone. Sequenced by immunoSEQ multiplex PCR; TCRdb stores in-frame clones only, minus some. The table shows roughly 120,000 clones, with 90% occurring only once. This sequence joins TRBV7-9 and TRBJ2-2, with D perhaps TRBD1 (5 bases). Source: CD4+ T cells from blood, taken 12 months after liver transplant. This TCR derives from a human patient who received a liver transplant. These T cells may partly come from the graft donor. The DNA of the CDR3 is TGTGCCAGCAGCTTAGCGGGGCCGGACACCGGGGAGCTGTTTTTT. Protein product: CASSLAGPDTGELFF.